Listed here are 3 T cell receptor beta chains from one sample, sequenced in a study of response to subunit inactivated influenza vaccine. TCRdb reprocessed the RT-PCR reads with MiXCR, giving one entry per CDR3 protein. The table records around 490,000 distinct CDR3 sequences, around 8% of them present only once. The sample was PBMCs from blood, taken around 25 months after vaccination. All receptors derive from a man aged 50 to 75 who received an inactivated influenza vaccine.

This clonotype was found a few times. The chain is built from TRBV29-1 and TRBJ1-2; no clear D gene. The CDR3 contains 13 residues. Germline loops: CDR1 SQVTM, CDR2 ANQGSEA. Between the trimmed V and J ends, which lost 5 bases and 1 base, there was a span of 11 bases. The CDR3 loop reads CSVRQTRNYGYTF. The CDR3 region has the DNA TGCAGCGTTCGCCAGACTCGTAACTATGGCTACACCTTC.

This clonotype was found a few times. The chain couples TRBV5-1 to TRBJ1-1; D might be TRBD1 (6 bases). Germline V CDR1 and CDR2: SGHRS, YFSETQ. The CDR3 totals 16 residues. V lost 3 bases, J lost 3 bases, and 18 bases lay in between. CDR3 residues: CASSWGPTGRDTEAFF. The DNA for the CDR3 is TGCGCCAGCAGCTGGGGCCCAACAGGGCGGGACACTGAAGCTTTCTTT.

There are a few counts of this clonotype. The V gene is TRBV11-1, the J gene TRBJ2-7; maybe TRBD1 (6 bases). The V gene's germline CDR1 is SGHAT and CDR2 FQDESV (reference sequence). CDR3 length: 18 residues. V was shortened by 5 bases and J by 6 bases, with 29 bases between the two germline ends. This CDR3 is CASSPFGGLAGLNSEQYF. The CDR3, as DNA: TGTGCCAGCAGCCCCTTTGGGGGCCTCGCGGGCCTAAACAGCGAGCAGTACTTC.